This TCR beta chain was obtained from a study of shared clonotypes between healthy human individuals. As for the study in general: Researchers assigned three CD4 naive, three CD4 memory, two CD8 naive and one CD8 memory plate to each donor. Points from the study as a whole: Estimated richness was generally greater in naive than memory subsets. An effect of sequencing depth on clonotype sharing among donors was expected. Generation probabilities were higher for clonotypes shared across all four sorted-subset donors than for unshared ones.

Clones were read by immunoSEQ multiplex PCR, and TCRdb kept only the in-frame ones, dropping some. The sample lists 650,000 to 800,000 clones, roughly 72% occurring once. In its sample, this clone was seen once. Its specificity is unknown. Losses at the gene ends were 4 bases for V and 6 bases for J; bases not matched to a gene: 14. The V gene's germline CDR1 is MGHDK and CDR2 SYGVNS. CDR3 length equals 18 residues. The chain has TRBV25-1 and TRBJ2-4; the match to TRBD1 covers 11 bases. This clonotype originated in a woman aged 25 to 39 in good health. The specimen sequenced was memory CD4+ T cells sorted from blood. Indicated subset: CD45RA-negative fraction. The chain's CDR3 is CASSGGQGVTAALNIQYF. CDR3 coding DNA: TGTGCCAGCAGTGGGGGACAGGGGGTAACGGCCGCCTTAAACATTCAGTACTTC.